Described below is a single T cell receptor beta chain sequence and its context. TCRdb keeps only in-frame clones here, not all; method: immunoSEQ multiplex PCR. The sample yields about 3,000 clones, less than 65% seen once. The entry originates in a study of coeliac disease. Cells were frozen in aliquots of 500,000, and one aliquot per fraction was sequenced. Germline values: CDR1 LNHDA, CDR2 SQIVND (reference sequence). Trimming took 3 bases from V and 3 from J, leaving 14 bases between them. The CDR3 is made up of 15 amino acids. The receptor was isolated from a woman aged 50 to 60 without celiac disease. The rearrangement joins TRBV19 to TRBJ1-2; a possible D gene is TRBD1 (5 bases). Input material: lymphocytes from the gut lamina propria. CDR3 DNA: TGTGCCAGTAGTATTACAGGTTCGGGGGACTATGGCTACACCTTC. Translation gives CASSITGSGDYGYTF. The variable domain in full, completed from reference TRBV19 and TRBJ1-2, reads DGGITQSPKYLFRKEGQNVTLSCEQNLNHDAMYWYRQDPGQGLRLIYYSQIVNDFQKGDIAEGYSVSREKKESFPLTVTSAQKNPTAFYLCASSITGSGDYGYTFGSGTRLTVV.